The 8 T cell receptor beta chains listed next were all sequenced from one sample in a study of T cells after yellow fever vaccination. TCRdb redid the calling of the 5' RACE reads with MiXCR, one entry per CDR3 protein. The profile shows 400,000 or so distinct CDR3 sequences, over 5% of them singletons. Here the sequenced sample was PBMCs, taken 5 days after the yellow fever booster vaccination. These receptors were obtained from a man aged 25-45 years who received the YFV17D yellow fever vaccine.

This clonotype was picked up many times. The rearrangement joins TRBV9 to TRBJ2-5; possible D gene TRBD2, 7 bases. Germline V gives CDR1 SGDLS, CDR2 YYNGEE. V was clipped by 4 bases and J by 3 bases, with 13 bases between them. This CDR3 contains 14 residues. This CDR3 is CASSPTGGEETQYF. Written as DNA, the CDR3 is TGTGCCAGCAGCCCCACGGGGGGCGAAGAGACCCAGTACTTC.

The chain has TRBV12-3 or TRBV12-4 and TRBJ2-3; TRBD2 matches at 10 bases. The length of the CDR3 is 16 residues. V dropped 7 bases and J dropped 0; count of bases not matched to a gene: 7. This CDR3 is CASTLRLAGSTDTQYF. The CDR3 nucleotides read TGTGCCAGCACCCTTCGACTAGCGGGTAGCACAGATACGCAGTATTTT.

This clonotype has only a few counts. The V call is TRBV19, the J call TRBJ2-5; either TRBD1 or TRBD2 may fit D (5 bases each). Germline V lookup: CDR1 LNHDA, CDR2 SQIVND (reference sequence). V gave up 3 bases and J gave up 2 bases, with 13 bases separating them. The CDR3 is made up of 15 amino acids. CDR3 sequence: CASSIRLGAQETQYF. DNA for the CDR3: TGTGCCAGTAGTATTCGACTCGGGGCACAAGAGACCCAGTACTTC.

The chain combines TRBV20-1 with TRBJ1-2; D is possibly TRBD1 (6 bases). The CDR3 loop spans 14 amino acids. V shed 0 bases and J shed 4 bases, with 12 bases lying between them. Germline CDR1 is DFQATT and CDR2 is SNEGSKA (reference sequence). CDR3 coding DNA: TGCAGTGCTAGAGATCCCGGACAGCCCTATGGCTACACCTTC. The encoded protein is CSARDPGQPYGYTF.

There are many counts of this clonotype. V gene TRBV12-3 or TRBV12-4 combines with J gene TRBJ2-5, with TRBD2 as a possible D gene (6 bases). CDR3 length equals 13 residues. V was cut by 4 bases and J by 9 bases, with 15 bases left in between. The CDR3 loop is CASSSSPREAQYF. The CDR3 DNA reads TGTGCCAGCAGTTCGTCCCCCAGGGAGGCCCAGTACTTC.

This clonotype came up a few times. The J gene is TRBJ2-7, the V gene TRBV20-1; maybe TRBD2 (6 bases). The germline gives CDR1 DFQATT, CDR2 SNEGSKA (reference sequence). Trimming stripped 1 base from V and 2 bases from J, with 9 bases between. The CDR3 runs to 13 residues. CDR3 residues: CSARGRGTYEQYF. Written as DNA, the CDR3 is TGCAGTGCTAGAGGTCGCGGGACCTACGAGCAGTACTTC.

This clonotype was recorded many times. This rearrangement joins TRBV11-2 to TRBJ2-7; D possibly corresponds to TRBD2 (6 bases). The V and J ends lost 2 bases and 1 base respectively, with 12 bases between them. CDR3 size: 15 residues. Per the germline V gene, CDR1 is SGHAT and CDR2 is FQNNGV. The CDR3 nucleotides read TGTGCCAGCAGCTTAACGGCGGAGGGATCCTACGAGCAGTACTTC. Protein: CASSLTAEGSYEQYF.

V usage is TRBV7-6 and J usage is TRBJ2-1, with 7 nucleotides matching TRBD1. Per germline, CDR1 SGHVS and CDR2 FNYEAQ. V shed 6 bases and J 9 bases; nucleotides not matched to a gene: 8. The CDR3 runs to 13 residues. CDR3 sequence (DNA): TGTGCCAGCAGGCTATCGACAGGGACTGAGCAGTTCTTC. It encodes CASRLSTGTEQFF.